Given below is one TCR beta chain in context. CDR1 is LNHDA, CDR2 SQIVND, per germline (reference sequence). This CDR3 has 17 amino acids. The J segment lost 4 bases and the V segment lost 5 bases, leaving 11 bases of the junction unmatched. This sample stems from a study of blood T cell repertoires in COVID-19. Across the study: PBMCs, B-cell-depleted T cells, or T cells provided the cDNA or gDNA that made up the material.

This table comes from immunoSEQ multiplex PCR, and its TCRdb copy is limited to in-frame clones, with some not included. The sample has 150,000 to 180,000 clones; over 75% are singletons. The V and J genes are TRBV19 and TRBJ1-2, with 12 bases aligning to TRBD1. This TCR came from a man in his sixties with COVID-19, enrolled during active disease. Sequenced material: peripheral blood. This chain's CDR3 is CASSSPGQGANLYGYTF. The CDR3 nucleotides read TGTGCCAGTAGTTCCCCGGGACAGGGGGCCAACCTCTATGGCTACACCTTC. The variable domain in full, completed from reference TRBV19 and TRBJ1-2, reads DGGITQSPKYLFRKEGQNVTLSCEQNLNHDAMYWYRQDPGQGLRLIYYSQIVNDFQKGDIAEGYSVSREKKESFPLTVTSAQKNPTAFYLCASSSPGQGANLYGYTFGSGTRLTVV.